This T cell receptor (beta chain) was recovered during a study of shared clonotypes between healthy human individuals. General study findings and limits: Sequencing depth was predicted to influence how clonotypes are shared among donors. Four donors showed sharing of about 4.6% of naive CD4 clonotypes.

Naive CD8 cells were CD45RO-negative, positively selected for CCR7, excluding terminally differentiated effector memory CD45RA+ cells. In regard to this clone: Antigen specificity is unknown.

As originally analysed: Filtering was not the same, since immunoSEQ gave junction-only sequences without quality scores. Sequencing used immunoSEQ multiplex PCR; TCRdb keeps in-frame clones, though not all of them. That table furnishes V, J and clone size, whereas the DNA furnished D and trimming. Among about 2.2 million clones, over 85% were seen once, and the ten largest hold about 1.6%. V was trimmed by 0 bases and J by 2 bases, leaving 7 bases between them. CDR3 length equals 14 residues. Germline V gives CDR1 SGHRS, CDR2 YFSETQ. This sequence was found in a man aged 18-30 years in good health. Some clones in this sample may be carry-over from other donors' samples. The genes are TRBV5-1 and TRBJ2-3; D could derive from TRBD1 or TRBD2 (5 bases each). Sequenced: naive CD8+ T cells from PBMCs. Here the CDR3 reads CASSLGGITDTQYF. The CDR3 DNA follows: TGCGCCAGCAGCTTGGGGGGGATCACAGATACGCAGTATTTT.